One and the same sample provided the 27 T cell receptor beta chains below, sequenced in a study of CD8 T cells in ankylosing spondylitis. TCRdb used MiXCR to reprocess the 5' RACE reads, holding one entry per CDR3 protein. Of about 130,000 distinct CDR3 sequences in the sample, about 7.3% were seen once. Sequencing was done on a sample of blood, either unsorted or a sorted T cell fraction (not recorded which). These receptors came from a female donor with ankylosing spondylitis or in good health (not recorded which).

This clonotype was seen ten or more times. V is TRBV28 and J is TRBJ2-7; D ambiguous. Germline V gives CDR1 MDHEN, CDR2 SYDVKM. This CDR3 is 12 amino acids long. V gave up 4 bases and J gave up 7 bases, with 11 bases separating them. The CDR3 is CASSSDGGEQYF. The CDR3 nucleotides read TGTGCCAGCAGTTCGGACGGTGGGGAGCAGTACTTC.

This clonotype was seen many times. The V gene is TRBV5-5, the J gene TRBJ2-5; D is unresolved. Trimming took off 1 base at V and 5 bases at J, with 6 bases between the two ends. Germline V CDR1 and CDR2: SGHKS, YYEKEE (reference sequence). CDR3 size: 12 residues. This CDR3 is CASSLSAETQYF. The CDR3 nucleotides are TGTGCCAGCAGCTTGAGCGCGGAGACCCAGTACTTC.

This clonotype showed up many times. The gene calls are TRBV7-8 and TRBJ2-1; D possibly corresponds to TRBD2 (5 bases). This CDR3 contains 14 residues. The ends were cut back, 3 bases at V and 8 bases at J, with 14 bases in the middle. Per the germline V gene, CDR1 is SGHVS and CDR2 is FQNEAQ. The CDR3 bases are TGTGCCAGCAGCTTCGCAGCGGATGGCGATGAGCAGTTCTTC. Translated, it gives CASSFAADGDEQFF.

This clonotype came up a few times. The V gene is TRBV7-2, the J gene TRBJ2-1; tentatively, D is TRBD2 (6 bases). The length of the CDR3 is 14 residues. Looked up from germline, CDR1 is SGHTA and CDR2 is FQGNSA. V was clipped by 4 bases and J by 9 bases, with 16 bases between them. CDR3 bases: TGTGCCAGCAGCTCACCGGGACTGCCTATTGAGCAGTTCTTC. This translates into CASSSPGLPIEQFF.

The chain is built from TRBV7-6 and TRBJ1-1, with a possible D match to TRBD1 (5 bases). CDR1 is SGHVS, CDR2 FNYEAQ, per germline. CDR3 length: 12 residues. Trimming removed 1 base from V and 13 bases from J, with 13 bases in between. This CDR3 reads CASSLGGEGHFF. CDR3 sequence (DNA): TGTGCCAGCAGCTTAGGGGGGGAGGGTCATTTCTTT.

This clonotype occurred a few times. This sequence joins TRBV23-1 and TRBJ2-2; the D gene is possibly TRBD1 (5 bases). TRBV23-1 is an ORF for which the function is uncertain. CDR3 length: 16 amino acids. The ends were cut back, 0 bases at V and 3 bases at J, with 11 bases in the middle. CDR3 amino acids: CASSQSGQGYTGELFF. Here the CDR3 DNA reads TGCGCCAGCAGTCAATCAGGGCAGGGCTACACCGGGGAGCTGTTTTTT.

This clonotype was detected only a few times. The rearrangement links TRBV29-1 to TRBJ2-4, with D perhaps matching TRBD1 (5 bases). The V end lost 6 bases, the J end lost 4 bases, and 16 bases lay between the germline ends. CDR3 length equals 14 residues. Germline assignment: CDR1 SQVTM and CDR2 ANQGSEA. CDR3 loop: CSVGSAPGKNIQYF. The CDR3 DNA is TGCAGCGTCGGATCCGCGCCAGGGAAAAACATTCAGTACTTC.

This clonotype was detected many times. This chain links TRBV12-3 or TRBV12-4 with TRBJ1-3; possible D gene TRBD1, 6 bases. V lost 5 bases and J 3 bases, leaving 20 bases between the germline ends. CDR3 length: 17 amino acids. The CDR3 bases are TGTGCCAGCAGTACCCCCCCGGGGGGCTTTAGTGGAAACACCATATATTTT. It yields the protein CASSTPPGGFSGNTIYF.

V and J are TRBV11-2 and TRBJ2-7; D unresolved. CDR3 length: 13 residues. Germline CDR1 SGHAT, CDR2 FQNNGV. The V end was cut by 1 base, the J end by 7 bases, with 11 bases between. CDR3 nucleotide sequence: TGTGCCAGCAGCTTAGTGGTCTTCGGGGAGCAGTACTTC. Its protein product is CASSLVVFGEQYF.

This clonotype was observed many times. The chain has TRBV4-1 and TRBJ1-2; no definite D call. The V end was cut by 2 bases, the J end by 1 base, with 11 bases between. Germline V gene data show CDR1 as MGHRA and CDR2 as YSYEKL. The CDR3 extends over 15 amino acids. The CDR3 coding sequence is TGCGCCAGCAGCCAATCCCAGGCGGGTAACTATGGCTACACCTTC. Its protein product is CASSQSQAGNYGYTF.

In this sample, this clonotype turned up many times. J is TRBJ1-6 and V is TRBV28; possibly TRBD1 for D (5 bases). The CDR3 has 14 residues. Trimming removed 3 bases from V and 8 bases from J, with 11 bases in between. From germline, CDR1 is MDHEN and CDR2 SYDVKM. DNA of the CDR3: TGTGCCAGCAGTTTGGGGGGGAGTTATTCACCCCTCCACTTT. As protein: CASSLGGSYSPLHF.

In its sample, this clonotype was seen many times. This chain uses TRBV20-1 with TRBJ2-2, with D perhaps matching TRBD1 (6 bases). V was trimmed by 0 bases and J by 1 base, leaving 9 bases between them. This CDR3 region has 15 residues. Germline loops: CDR1 DFQATT, CDR2 SNEGSKA (reference sequence). In nucleotides, the CDR3 is TGCAGTGCTAGAGAGGGACACCGGAACACCGGGGAGCTGTTTTTT. Translated, it gives CSAREGHRNTGELFF.

J is TRBJ2-5 and V is TRBV7-2; the D gene is possibly TRBD1 (6 bases). Germline V gene data show CDR1 as SGHTA and CDR2 as FQGNSA. This CDR3 comprises 14 residues. The V gene lost 6 bases and the J gene lost 4 bases, with 15 bases spanning the gap. In nucleotides, the CDR3 is TGTGCCAGCAGAGCGACAGGAGTCCGAGAGACCCAGTACTTC. Its protein is CASRATGVRETQYF.

This clonotype appeared many times. This chain joins TRBV7-2 and TRBJ2-5; tentative D call: TRBD2 (6 bases). Trimming cost V 1 base and J 3 bases, with 9 bases left between them. The germline CDR1 and CDR2 sequences are SGHTA and FQGNSA. CDR3 size: 14 residues. CDR3 sequence: CASSLVGGKETQYF. CDR3 DNA: TGTGCCAGCAGCTTAGTCGGGGGAAAAGAGACCCAGTACTTC. Filled out from reference TRBV7-2 and TRBJ2-5, the complete variable domain reads GAGVSQSPSNKVTEKGKDVELRCDPISGHTALYWYRQSLGQGLEFLIYFQGNSAPDKSGLPSDRFSAERTGGSVSTLTIQRTQQEDSAVYLCASSLVGGKETQYFGPGTRLLVL.

This clonotype was found many times. V and J are TRBV7-9 and TRBJ1-4, with D hard to call. The germline gives CDR1 SEHNR, CDR2 FQNEAQ (reference sequence). This CDR3 has 12 residues. Trimming pared 1 base from V and 8 bases from J, leaving 5 bases between. The CDR3 loop is CASSLVGEKLFF. The CDR3 coding sequence is TGTGCCAGCAGCTTAGTGGGAGAAAAACTGTTTTTT.

This clonotype was counted ten times or more. The chain combines TRBV20-1 with TRBJ2-1, with no clear D. Between the trimmed V and J ends, which lost 8 bases and 8 bases, there was a span of 13 bases. Germline V gene sequence: CDR1 DFQATT, CDR2 SNEGSKA (reference sequence). The CDR3 totals 11 residues. The CDR3, as DNA: TGCAGTACCTCTAGGAGTGATGAGCAGTTCTTC. It specifies CSTSRSDEQFF.

This clonotype has a count of ten or more. The CDR3 loop reads CSARRSDTQYF. The CDR3 DNA sequence: TGCAGTGCCAGGAGATCAGATACGCAGTATTTT. The chain has TRBV20-1 and TRBJ2-3, with D uncertain. The V end was cut by 6 bases, the J end by 4 bases, with 8 bases between. The CDR3 length is 11 residues. Germline V CDR1 and CDR2: DFQATT, SNEGSKA (reference sequence).

The chain couples TRBV12-3 or TRBV12-4 to TRBJ2-1; a possible D gene is TRBD1 (5 bases). V lost 2 bases, J lost 0 bases, and 8 bases lay in between. The length of the CDR3 is 15 residues. The CDR3 DNA reads TGTGCCAGCAGTTTATATAGGGGCTCCTACAATGAGCAGTTCTTC. Translating it yields CASSLYRGSYNEQFF.

This clonotype was detected ten times or more. CDR3 nucleotide sequence: TGCAGTGCTCCAGTCACAGGGGAGCCTGAAGCTTTCTTT. Protein: CSAPVTGEPEAFF. The rearrangement joins TRBV20-1 to TRBJ1-1, with 7 bases lining up with TRBD1. With V trimmed by 5 bases and J by 6 bases, 9 bases remained unmatched. The CDR3 loop spans 13 amino acids. Per germline, CDR1 DFQATT and CDR2 SNEGSKA (reference sequence).

This clonotype was seen repeatedly, ten times or more. This chain uses TRBV12-3 or TRBV12-4 with TRBJ2-5, with TRBD2 as a possible D gene (7 bases). The CDR3 loop spans 14 amino acids. The V end was cut by 5 bases, the J end by 5 bases, with 15 bases between. The DNA for the CDR3 is TGTGCCAGCAGTAGGGAGGGGGGTAAGGAGACCCAGTACTTC. Its translation is CASSREGGKETQYF.

Remarks on this clonotype: A much larger clone differs from this one at a single base, so this may be a read error. V and J are TRBV5-1 and TRBJ2-2; 8 bases agree with TRBD2. CDR3 length: 16 residues. Trimming cost V 4 bases and J 3 bases; bases outside gene matches: 8. The V gene's germline CDR1 is SGHRS and CDR2 YFSETQ. CDR3 nucleotides: TGCGCCAGCAGCCCCGAGCGGGGGTTGCACACCGGGGAGCTGTTTTTT. Protein sequence: CASSPERGLHTGELFF.

This clonotype was seen ten or more times. This chain connects TRBV6-1 to TRBJ1-1; 8 bases agree with TRBD1. The ends lost 5 bases at V and 0 bases at J; junction bases unmatched: 5. Germline V gives CDR1 MNHNS, CDR2 SASEGT. The CDR3 covers 15 residues. The CDR3 protein is CASSPTGGLNTEAFF. CDR3 in DNA: TGTGCCAGCAGTCCTACAGGGGGATTGAACACTGAAGCTTTCTTT.

This clonotype was picked up many times. The chain couples TRBV27 to TRBJ1-2, with D tentatively TRBD1 (5 bases). Per germline, CDR1 MNHEY and CDR2 SMNVEV (reference sequence). The CDR3 is 14 residues long. With 7 bases removed from V and 7 bases from J, the gap between germline ends came to 19 bases. The CDR3 region is CASTRIVGTGGYTF. The CDR3 nucleotides are TGTGCCAGCACCAGGATAGTTGGAACAGGTGGCTACACCTTC.

This clonotype was seen ten or more times. The chain is built from TRBV4-1 and TRBJ2-2, with D perhaps given as TRBD1 or TRBD2 (6 bases each). CDR1 MGHRA and CDR2 YSYEKL come from the germline V gene. The CDR3 is 17 amino acids. Deletions cut 1 base from V and 7 bases from J, with 19 bases between. The DNA of the CDR3 is TGCGCCAGCAGCCAAGTAGGAAGGGGGGCCAGCTTCGGGGAGCTGTTTTTT. Protein: CASSQVGRGASFGELFF.

This clonotype was recorded at least ten times. The V gene is TRBV9, the J gene TRBJ1-4, with 9 bases that match TRBD1. The CDR3 contains 16 residues. Germline V gene data show CDR1 as SGDLS and CDR2 as YYNGEE. The junction had 7 bases not matched to a gene; V was cut back by 4 bases and J by 3 bases. The CDR3 DNA reads as TGTGCCAGCAGCCCCCACTGGACAGGGGCTAATGAAAAACTGTTTTTT. This encodes CASSPHWTGANEKLFF.

This clonotype has a count of ten or more. The gene calls are TRBV20-1 and TRBJ2-3; D gene ambiguous. This CDR3 is built from 17 residues. Between the trimmed V and J ends, which lost 3 bases and 3 bases, there was a span of 22 bases. CDR1 and CDR2 (germline): DFQATT, SNEGSKA (reference sequence). The CDR3 nucleotides read TGCAGTGCTAGGGCCCAACCCTTGCCCATAGGGACAGATACGCAGTATTTT. Its protein product is CSARAQPLPIGTDTQYF.

This clonotype was detected ten times or more. The rearrangement joins TRBV7-9 to TRBJ1-1, with 10 bases lining up with TRBD1. CDR1 SEHNR and CDR2 FQNEAQ come from the germline V gene (reference sequence). V lost 2 bases to trimming and J lost 10 bases; unmatched junction nucleotides: 4. The CDR3 sequence is 13 residues long. Written as DNA, the CDR3 is TGTGCCAGCAGCTTATTTGGGACAGGGGTAGCTTTCTTT. It encodes CASSLFGTGVAFF.